The 29 T cell receptor beta chains in this list originate from one sample, sequenced in a study of CD8 T cells in Susac syndrome. RNA totalling roughly 0.45 to 1 ug underwent reverse transcription with random hexamers. TCRdb ran MiXCR on the immunoSEQ multiplex PCR reads and lists one entry per CDR3 protein. The sample lists 150,000 to 200,000 distinct CDR3 sequences, roughly 95% occurring once. Sequenced input: CD4+ T cells from PBMCs. These receptor sequences come from a human donor with multiple sclerosis.

The DNA of the CDR3 is TGCAGTGCTTTCAGCTGGGAGACCCAGTACTTC. Protein sequence: CSAFSWETQYF. This chain links TRBV20-1 with TRBJ2-5, with D unresolved. The CDR3 covers 11 residues. Germline CDR1 reads DFQATT; CDR2 reads SNEGSKA (reference sequence). Trimming cost V 5 bases and J 5 bases, with 9 bases left between them.

The chain combines TRBV29-1 with TRBJ1-2, with a weak D call TRBD1 (6 bases). The V gene's germline CDR1 is SQVTM and CDR2 ANQGSEA. The ends were cut back, 5 bases at V and 3 bases at J, with 13 bases in the middle. This CDR3 is built from 13 residues. The CDR3 DNA follows: TGCAGCGTTCTTGGCGAGGGGGACTATGGCTACACCTTC. Amino acids: CSVLGEGDYGYTF.

The genes are TRBV11-2 and TRBJ1-4; TRBD1 might be the D (6 bases). The CDR3 has 15 residues. From germline, CDR1 is SGHAT and CDR2 FQNNGV. The V end was cut by 4 bases, the J end by 5 bases, with 14 bases between. In DNA, the CDR3 is TGTGCCAGCAGCTCCCTCAGGGACACAAATGAAAAACTGTTTTTT. Amino acid sequence: CASSSLRDTNEKLFF.

The V call is TRBV20-1, the J call TRBJ1-5; D perhaps matches TRBD1 (5 bases). V gave up 3 bases and J gave up 6 bases, with 15 bases separating them. CDR3 length: 14 amino acids. CDR1 is DFQATT, CDR2 SNEGSKA, per germline (reference sequence). CDR3 DNA: TGCAGTGCTAGCGACACTTGGGGCCGTCAGCCCCAGCATTTT. Amino acids: CSASDTWGRQPQHF.

The chain employs TRBV28 and TRBJ1-5, with D possibly TRBD1 on 5 matching bases. The CDR3 is 14 amino acids. Trimming took 6 bases from V and 7 from J, leaving 16 bases between them. Germline-derived CDR1 and CDR2 are MDHEN and SYDVKM. For the CDR3, the DNA is TGTGCCAGCAGGAACCCAGGGACTGGACAGCCCCAGCATTTT. Amino acid sequence: CASRNPGTGQPQHF.

The V call is TRBV12-3 or TRBV12-4, the J call TRBJ2-5; a weak D match, TRBD1 (6 bases). The germline V and J ends were trimmed by 5 bases and 4 bases, with 17 bases remaining between them. This CDR3 comprises 15 residues. In DNA, the CDR3 is TGTGCCAGCAGTGAAGGGACCACAGGGAGAGAGACCCAGTACTTC. Encoded protein: CASSEGTTGRETQYF.

The gene calls are TRBV7-9 and TRBJ2-3; no firm D call. Deletions cut 8 bases from V and 0 bases from J, with 9 bases between. This CDR3 is 13 amino acids long. Germline CDR1 reads SEHNR; CDR2 reads FQNEAQ (reference sequence). The CDR3 nucleotides are TGTGCCAGCGTCCGGTCTAGCACAGATACGCAGTATTTT. It is translated as CASVRSSTDTQYF.

The V call is TRBV29-1, the J call TRBJ2-7; 9 nucleotides match TRBD1. V was clipped by 6 bases and J by 2 bases; unmatched bases: 2. CDR3 length: 12 amino acids. Germline V CDR1 and CDR2: SQVTM, ANQGSEA. The chain's CDR3 is CSVGDRAYEQYF. CDR3 coding DNA: TGCAGCGTGGGGGACAGGGCCTACGAGCAGTACTTC.

The rearrangement links TRBV7-6 to TRBJ2-1; TRBD2 matches 7 bases. The CDR3 runs to 15 residues. After removal of 1 base from V and 4 bases from J, the junction contained 4 bases not matched to a gene. In germline, CDR1 is SGHVS, CDR2 FNYEAQ. CDR3 DNA sequence: TGTGCCAGCAGCTTAGTGGGACTACCGTACAATGAGCAGTTCTTC. Translated, it gives CASSLVGLPYNEQFF.

This clonotype has only one observation. The chain uses TRBV30 and TRBJ2-5; D unclear. This CDR3 is built from 11 residues. CDR1 and CDR2 from the germline V gene are GTSNPN and SVGIG (reference sequence). Trimming left V 8 bases short and J 3 bases short, with 10 bases between. The CDR3 region has the DNA TGTGCCGAAAAGAGAAAAGAGACCCAGTACTTC. Translating it yields CAEKRKETQYF.

The chain is built from TRBV20-1 and TRBJ2-7, with 8 bases fitting TRBD1. J lost 6 bases, V lost 6 bases, and 4 bases had no gene match. CDR3 length: 11 amino acids. The V gene's germline CDR1 is DFQATT and CDR2 SNEGSKA (reference sequence). Written as DNA, the CDR3 is TGCAGTGCCGGACAGGGAGGCGAGCAGTACTTC. Translation gives CSAGQGGEQYF.

The chain employs TRBV3-1 and TRBJ2-1, with 7 bases lining up with TRBD2. Germline-derived CDR1 and CDR2 are LGHDT and YNNKEL (reference sequence). V shed 0 bases and J 10 bases; nucleotides not matched to a gene: 9. The CDR3 is 15 residues long. In DNA, the CDR3 is TGTGCCAGCAGCCAAGACACGACTAGCTTAAAGGAGCAGTTCTTC. It specifies CASSQDTTSLKEQFF.

CDR3 amino acids: CASSPTAGSYEQYF. Written as DNA, the CDR3 is TGTGCCAGCAGCCCGACGGCCGGCTCCTACGAGCAGTACTTC. The chain links TRBV7-2 to TRBJ2-7; D gene unclear. Trimming left V 5 bases short and J 0 bases short, with 11 bases between. The CDR3 consists of 14 residues. Germline V CDR1 and CDR2: SGHTA, FQGNSA. Variable domain in full (rest from reference TRBV7-2 and TRBJ2-7): GAGVSQSPSNKVTEKGKDVELRCDPISGHTALYWYRQSLGQGLEFLIYFQGNSAPDKSGLPSDRFSAERTGGSVSTLTIQRTQQEDSAVYLCASSPTAGSYEQYFGPGTRLTVT.

The rearrangement uses TRBV5-1 and TRBJ2-1; 12 bases align to TRBD2. With V trimmed by 3 bases and J by 2 bases, 3 bases remained unmatched. The CDR3 has 16 residues. The germline gives CDR1 SGHRS, CDR2 YFSETQ. This CDR3 reads CASSSTSGGAYNEQFF. DNA for the CDR3: TGCGCCAGCAGCTCGACTAGCGGGGGCGCCTACAATGAGCAGTTCTTC.

The V gene is TRBV2, the J gene TRBJ2-3, with D hard to call. V was clipped by 5 bases and J by 2 bases, with 17 bases between them. Germline V gene sequence: CDR1 SNHLY, CDR2 FYNNEI. There are 16 residues in the CDR3. CDR3 amino acids: CASSYPSGSSTDTQYF. DNA of the CDR3: TGTGCCAGCAGTTACCCATCTGGGTCCTCCACAGATACGCAGTATTTT.

The V and J genes are TRBV30 and TRBJ2-7; 7 bases agree with TRBD2. Germline loops: CDR1 GTSNPN, CDR2 SVGIG (reference sequence). This CDR3 has 15 amino acids. The junction had 10 bases not matched to a gene; V was cut back by 4 bases and J by 1 base. CDR3 sequence (DNA): TGTGCCTGGAATATACCGGGGAGGGGTTCCTACGAGCAGTACTTC. Translating it yields CAWNIPGRGSYEQYF.

This rearrangement joins TRBV20-1 to TRBJ2-5; unclear D gene. The V end lost 0 bases, the J end lost 5 bases, and 13 bases lay between the germline ends. The CDR3 is 14 amino acids. Germline V gene data show CDR1 as DFQATT and CDR2 as SNEGSKA (reference sequence). The CDR3 region has the DNA TGCAGTGCTAGAGACGCCCTCCCGAGGGAGACCCAGTACTTC. It translates to CSARDALPRETQYF.

Only one count was recorded for this clonotype. V and J are TRBV15 and TRBJ1-2; D perhaps matches TRBD1 (6 bases). V shed 5 bases and J shed 6 bases, with 13 bases lying between them. The CDR3 runs 13 residues. Germline CDR1 LNHNV, CDR2 YYDKDF (reference sequence). CDR3 DNA: TGTGCCACCAGCGTTTCAGGGGCGGATGGCTACACCTTC. It codes for CATSVSGADGYTF.

This clonotype was found once. The chain carries TRBV18 and TRBJ2-7; the match to TRBD2 covers 7 bases. Germline trimming cut 6 bases from V and 5 bases from J; bases unmatched to any gene: 19. The CDR3 runs 17 residues. The germline CDR1 and CDR2 sequences are KGHSH and LQKENI. CDR3 nucleotide sequence: TGTGCCAGCTCTCGACCGATCGGGACTACCCGGTTTCACGAGCAGTACTTC. Translating gives CASSRPIGTTRFHEQYF.

The rearrangement links TRBV20-1 to TRBJ2-7; possible D gene TRBD2, 5 bases. Germline V gene lookup returns CDR1 DFQATT and CDR2 SNEGSKA (reference sequence). Trimming took off 2 bases at V and 2 bases at J, with 7 bases between the two ends. CDR3 length: 12 amino acids. Here the CDR3 DNA reads TGCAGTGCTAGAACTAGAACCTACGAGCAGTACTTC. It encodes CSARTRTYEQYF.

This rearrangement joins TRBV20-1 to TRBJ2-4, with 12 bases that match TRBD2. Germline CDR1 DFQATT, CDR2 SNEGSKA (reference sequence). This CDR3 has 14 amino acids. The J segment lost 10 bases and the V segment lost 0 bases, leaving 4 bases of the junction unmatched. The CDR3 coding sequence is TGCAGTGCTAGAGATCTCGGACTAGCGGGGATTCAGTACTTC. Translation: CSARDLGLAGIQYF.

This clonotype has only one observation. The genes are TRBV20-1 and TRBJ2-7, with a weak D call TRBD1 (6 bases). Germline V gene sequence: CDR1 DFQATT, CDR2 SNEGSKA (reference sequence). This CDR3 contains 12 residues. The germline V and J ends were trimmed by 5 bases and 1 base, with 9 bases remaining between them. The CDR3 DNA is TGCAGTGCTCGAGGACAGTCCTACGAGCAGTACTTC. This translates into CSARGQSYEQYF.

The chain links TRBV7-9 to TRBJ2-7; 7 bases line up with TRBD1. The germline gives CDR1 SEHNR, CDR2 FQNEAQ (reference sequence). This CDR3 spans 14 amino acids. Trimming took 1 base from V and 2 from J; bases not matched to a gene: 2. CDR3 coding DNA: TGTGCCAGCAGCTTAGGGGACAGTGCCTACGAGCAGTACTTC. Translating it yields CASSLGDSAYEQYF.

The chain joins TRBV20-1 to TRBJ2-7; 9 nucleotides match TRBD1. V lost 6 bases and J lost 5; bases outside the gene matches: 11. CDR1 DFQATT and CDR2 SNEGSKA come from the germline V gene (reference sequence). The CDR3 length is 14 residues. CDR3 residues: CSALQGTGRNEQYF. DNA of the CDR3: TGCAGTGCGCTCCAAGGGACAGGGCGGAACGAGCAGTACTTC.

The chain recombines TRBV6-5 with TRBJ2-5, with 7 positions matching TRBD1. V was pared by 5 bases and J by 5 bases, with 11 bases of the junction left unmatched. CDR1 is MNHEY and CDR2 is SVGAGI in the germline V gene. The CDR3 runs 15 residues. The CDR3 DNA is TGTGCCAGCAGTCCAGGGGGACGGGACGAGGAGACCCAGTACTTC. It is translated as CASSPGGRDEETQYF.

The rearrangement joins TRBV20-1 to TRBJ2-5, with no clear D. CDR1 is DFQATT, CDR2 SNEGSKA, per germline (reference sequence). This CDR3 region has 13 residues. V shed 1 base and J shed 5 bases, with 11 bases lying between them. The chain's CDR3 is CSARARLWETQYF. The DNA of the CDR3 is TGCAGTGCTAGAGCCCGCCTTTGGGAGACCCAGTACTTC.

The genes are TRBV24-1 and TRBJ1-5; 7 positions agree with TRBD1. Germline V gene lookup returns CDR1 KGHDR and CDR2 SFDVKD. This CDR3 contains 16 residues. J lost 3 bases, V lost 2 bases, and 6 bases had no gene match. As DNA, the CDR3 is TGTGCCACCAGTGATTCCCTGGGACAGTCCAATCAGCCCCAGCATTTT. Translated, it gives CATSDSLGQSNQPQHF.

This chain links TRBV5-1 with TRBJ2-3; either TRBD1 or TRBD2 may supply D (5 bases each). Germline CDR1 reads SGHRS; CDR2 reads YFSETQ. This CDR3 has 16 residues. Trimming took 2 bases from V and 5 from J, leaving 18 bases between them. The CDR3 loop is CASSFPRDLKRDTQYF. The CDR3 nucleotides read TGCGCCAGCAGCTTCCCCCGGGACCTGAAGAGAGATACGCAGTATTTT. Based on the CDR3 plus reference TRBV5-1 and TRBJ2-3, the full variable domain is KAGVTQTPRYLIKTRGQQVTLSCSPISGHRSVSWYQQTPGQGLQFLFEYFSETQRNKGNFPGRFSGRQFSNSRSEMNVSTLELGDSALYLCASSFPRDLKRDTQYFGPGTRLTVL.

The chain couples TRBV2 to TRBJ2-3, with 12 bases lining up with TRBD2. The V segment lost 4 bases and the J segment 6 bases; nucleotides outside the gene matches: 8. CDR1 is SNHLY and CDR2 is FYNNEI in the germline V gene. The CDR3 consists of 16 residues. In nucleotides, the CDR3 is TGTGCCAGCAGTGTCCTAGCGGGGGGGCCAGGGGATACGCAGTATTTT. It translates to CASSVLAGGPGDTQYF.